These T cell receptor beta chains were read from a single sample in a study of shared clonotypes between healthy human individuals. TCRdb's copy holds only in-frame clones and misses some; the assay was immunoSEQ multiplex PCR. The profile shows a few hundred thousand clones, roughly 79% of them singletons. Material for sequencing was PBMCs. The receptors were sampled from a woman between 40 and 55 years old in good health. Some clones in this sample may be carry-over from other donors' samples. Both conserved end residues are part of each CDR3. The D gene is left open where the match is weak. The size entry is marked missing in some rows and otherwise reads once, few, many or a size class.

TRBV19	-	-	TRBJ2-2	CASRPRGDTGELFF	TGTGCCAGTAGGCCCCGGGGAGACACCGGGGAGCTGTTTTTT
TRBV27	-	-	TRBJ2-3	CASSPMGGGENTDTQYF	TGTGCCAGCAGCCCGATGGGGGGCGGAGAGAACACAGATACGCAGTATTTT
TRBV28	-	-	TRBJ2-7	CASSLWSGVDEQYF	TGTGCCAGCAGTTTATGGTCGGGAGTGGACGAGCAGTACTTC
TRBV19	-	TRBD2	TRBJ2-1	CASRGGSSYNEQFF	TGTGCCAGTAGGGGCGGGAGCTCCTACAATGAGCAGTTCTTC
TRBV4-1	-	TRBD1	TRBJ1-1	CASSQDYWGQGANTEAFF	TGCGCCAGCAGCCAAGATTATTGGGGACAGGGGGCGAACACTGAAGCTTTCTTT
TRBV27	-	TRBD1	TRBJ1-1	CASSGPTGGAEAFF	TGTGCCAGCAGTGGACCCACAGGGGGCGCGGAAGCTTTCTTT
TRBV10-3	few	-	TRBJ2-7	CAISDIPYEQYF	TGTGCCATCAGCGACATCCCCTACGAGCAGTACTTC
TRBV2	-	-	TRBJ2-7	CASSLQAYEQYF	TGTGCCAGCAGCCTTCAAGCCTACGAGCAGTACTTC
TRBV6-1	-	-	TRBJ1-4	CASTQGRRNEKLFF	TGTGCCAGCACCCAGGGGCGACGTAATGAAAAACTGTTTTTT
TRBV6-6	-	-	TRBJ2-3	CASNRDTITDTQYF	TGTGCCAGCAACCGGGACACTATCACAGATACGCAGTATTTT
TRBV15	-	-	TRBJ1-2	CATSRDHRSEYGYTF	TGTGCCACCAGCAGAGATCACCGATCGGAGTATGGCTACACCTTC